This is a list of T cell receptor beta chains from one sample in a study of OX40 agonist ivuxolimab in advanced cancers. Sequencing used immunoSEQ multiplex PCR; TCRdb keeps in-frame clones, though not all of them. The table has some 60,000 clones, around 86% seen once. The sample in question was CD4+ or CD8+ T cells sorted from blood, obtained in a trial of the OX40 agonist ivuxolimab. These receptors all stem from an adult with an advanced solid tumor such as melanoma, head and neck, liver or kidney cancer. CDR3s include the opening cysteine and the closing phenylalanine or tryptophan. D genes are given only for firm matches. Part of the rows lack a size; the others show once, few, many or a class for expanded clones.

>.|TRBJ2-7|TRBV18|TRBD2
CASSPPTSGGPGEQYF
TGTGCCAGCTCACCACCTACTAGCGGGGGGCCGGGCGAGCAGTACTTC
>few|TRBJ1-2|TRBV28|.
CASSSLGGGTYGYTF
TGTGCCAGCAGTTCGCTAGGGGGGGGTACATATGGCTACACCTTC
>.|TRBJ2-7|TRBV27|.
CASSLDWGTYEQYF
TGTGCCAGCAGTTTAGATTGGGGCACCTACGAGCAGTACTTC
>.|TRBJ2-5|TRBV10-3|.
CAIRPSTEKETQYF
TGTGCCATCAGACCGTCAACAGAAAAAGAGACCCAGTACTTC
>.|TRBJ2-7|TRBV6-1|TRBD2
CASSEGGAGTYEQYF
TGTGCCAGCAGTGAAGGGGGAGCGGGGACCTACGAGCAGTACTTC
>.|TRBJ1-2|TRBV10-3|.
CAISGVTEGGYTF
TGTGCCATCAGTGGGGTTACCGAGGGAGGCTACACCTTC
>few|TRBJ1-1|TRBV18|.
CASTTQGNTEAFF
TGTGCCAGCACTACACAGGGGAACACTGAAGCTTTCTTT
>.|TRBJ1-1|TRBV7-9|.
CASSLMPQSNTEAFF
TGTGCCAGCAGCTTAATGCCCCAGTCTAACACTGAAGCTTTCTTT
>.|TRBJ2-6|TRBV25-1|TRBD1
CASSEATGLSGANVLTF
TGTGCCAGCAGTGAAGCGACAGGGCTCTCTGGGGCCAACGTCCTGACTTTC
>.|TRBJ1-1|TRBV27|.
CASSFVGEDTEAFF
TGTGCCAGCAGTTTCGTGGGGGAGGACACTGAAGCTTTCTTT
>few|TRBJ1-6|TRBV20-1|.
CSASLGPLHF
TGCAGTGCCAGCCTCGGACCCCTCCACTTT
>.|TRBJ2-7|TRBV6-1|TRBD1
CASSEPGTASYEQYF
TGTGCCAGCAGTGAACCCGGGACAGCCAGCTACGAGCAGTACTTC
>.|TRBJ2-7|TRBV4-3|.
CASSQGGLGGYEQYF
TGCGCCAGCAGCCAAGGTGGACTGGGGGGATACGAGCAGTACTTC
>.|TRBJ1-1|TRBV10-3|.
CAISDVAPNTEAFF
TGTGCCATCAGTGACGTCGCCCCAAACACTGAAGCTTTCTTT
>.|TRBJ2-3|TRBV7-9|.
CASPRGPTDTQYF
TGTGCCAGCCCTCGGGGTCCCACAGATACGCAGTATTTT
>.|TRBJ1-1|TRBV9|.
CASSVQAGNTEAFF
TGTGCCAGCAGCGTGCAGGCGGGGAACACTGAAGCTTTCTTT
>.|TRBJ2-3|TRBV4-3|.
CASSQEFTDTQYF
TGCGCCAGCAGCCAAGAATTTACTGATACGCAGTATTTT
>.|TRBJ1-3|TRBV18|TRBD1
CASTGQETGNTIYF
TGTGCCAGCACTGGACAGGAGACTGGAAACACCATATATTTT
>.|TRBJ1-2|TRBV2|.
CASSERRVYGYTF
TGTGCCAGCAGTGAGAGGAGGGTCTATGGCTACACCTTC
>.|TRBJ2-7|TRBV11-2|.
CASSLERGGGYEQYF
TGTGCCAGCAGCTTAGAACGGGGAGGGGGTTACGAGCAGTACTTC
>once|TRBJ1-1|TRBV29-1|.
CSVARHTEAFF
TGCAGCGTTGCACGGCACACTGAAGCTTTCTTT
>.|TRBJ2-1|TRBV19|.
CASSIKGPTSYNEQFF
TGTGCCAGTAGTATAAAGGGTCCTACCTCCTACAATGAGCAGTTCTTC
>.|TRBJ2-2|TRBV21-1|.
CASSAQKTPGQGIGGTAGELFF
TGTGCCAGCAGCGCACAAAAGACACCGGGACAGGGGATCGGTGGGACCGCCGGGGAGCTGTTTTTT
>.|TRBJ2-7|TRBV6-6|.
CASLEGGRIEQYF
TGTGCCAGCCTGGAGGGAGGAAGGATCGAGCAGTACTTC
>.|TRBJ1-1|TRBV6-1|.
CASSERAFF
TGTGCCAGCAGTGAAAGGGCTTTCTTT
>.|TRBJ1-1|TRBV19|.
CASKFSENTEAFF
TGTGCCAGTAAATTCAGTGAGAACACTGAAGCTTTCTTT
>few|TRBJ2-7|TRBV4-1|.
CASSHLTQRNEQYF
TGCGCCAGCAGCCACCTGACTCAACGAAACGAGCAGTACTTC
>.|TRBJ1-2|TRBV4-1|.
CASSQLQGLSGYTF
TGCGCCAGCAGCCAATTGCAGGGCCTGAGTGGCTACACCTTC
>.|TRBJ2-1|TRBV5-5|.
CASSSAGAYNEQFF
TGTGCCAGCAGCTCAGCAGGGGCCTACAATGAGCAGTTCTTC
>.|TRBJ2-7|TRBV20-1|.
CSARVGAGRYF
TGCAGTGCTAGAGTTGGGGCCGGTCGGTACTTC
>.|TRBJ1-1|TRBV6-5|.
CATGQGPEAFF
TGTGCCACAGGCCAGGGCCCTGAAGCTTTCTTT
>.|TRBJ1-5|TRBV19|.
CASHTGPRNQPQHF
TGTGCCAGTCACACAGGGCCGCGGAATCAGCCCCAGCATTTT
>few|TRBJ1-1|TRBV4-2|.
CASSQDGNTEAFF
TGTGCCAGCAGCCAAGATGGGAACACTGAAGCTTTCTTT
>once|TRBJ2-7|TRBV29-1|.
CSFYLEGSYEQYF
TGCAGCTTCTACCTCGAGGGCTCCTACGAGCAGTACTTC
>.|TRBJ2-5|TRBV27|.
CASSPSLMGFGSVETQYF
TGTGCCAGCAGTCCCTCGTTGATGGGTTTCGGTTCGGTAGAGACCCAGTACTTC
>.|TRBJ1-4|TRBV18|.
CASSWARDAEKLFF
TGTGCCAGCTCATGGGCCAGGGATGCCGAAAAACTGTTTTTT
>.|TRBJ1-1|TRBV7-3|TRBD1
CASSLGWTGGTEAFF
TGTGCCAGCAGCTTAGGATGGACAGGGGGCACTGAAGCTTTCTTT
>.|TRBJ2-1|TRBV28|TRBD2
CASLGAGGINEQFF
TGTGCCAGTCTCGGGGCGGGGGGTATCAATGAGCAGTTCTTC
>.|TRBJ1-6|TRBV2|.
CASGYDSPLHF
TGTGCCAGCGGCTATGATTCACCCCTCCACTTT
>.|TRBJ1-4|TRBV7-2|.
CASSLATGREKLFF
TGTGCCAGCAGCTTAGCGACGGGGAGAGAAAAACTGTTTTTT
>.|TRBJ2-2|TRBV2|.
CASSPYRVTGELFF
TGTGCCAGCAGCCCGTACAGGGTCACCGGGGAGCTGTTTTTT
>.|TRBJ2-7|TRBV4-1|.
CASSQGEVQYF
TGTGCCAGCAGCCAAGGTGAGGTGCAGTACTTC
>.|TRBJ2-5|TRBV6-6|.
CASTYRDGVETQYF
TGTGCCAGCACCTACAGGGACGGGGTGGAGACCCAGTACTTC
>once|TRBJ1-2|TRBV5-1|.
CASSPDGEGAYGYTF
TGCGCCAGCAGCCCTGACGGGGAAGGGGCCTATGGCTACACCTTC
>.|TRBJ2-1|TRBV4-3|TRBD2
CASSQVGSSGVVSVGVQFF
TGCGCCAGCAGCCAAGTAGGTTCTAGCGGGGTAGTTAGTGTGGGCGTGCAGTTCTTC
>.|TRBJ1-6|TRBV7-2|.
CASSPVDSGSPLHF
TGTGCCAGCAGCCCTGTGGATTCGGGTTCACCCCTCCACTTT
>.|TRBJ2-5|TRBV5-1|.
CASSRKRGGSDQYF
TGCGCCAGCAGCCGGAAACGTGGAGGTAGCGACCAGTACTTC
>.|TRBJ1-5|TRBV5-6|.
CASSLAGNDFKHF
TGTGCCAGCAGCTTGGCGGGGAACGACTTCAAGCATTTT
>.|TRBJ2-3|TRBV10-3|TRBD1
CAISESKTGGTDTQYF
TGTGCCATCAGTGAGTCCAAGACAGGGGGCACAGATACGCAGTATTTT
>.|TRBJ2-5|TRBV15|.
CATSRPSWGDTQYF
TGTGCCACCAGCAGACCCTCTTGGGGCGATACCCAGTACTTC
>.|TRBJ1-1|TRBV6-5|.
CASKLGVAATEAFF
TGTGCCAGCAAATTAGGAGTTGCGGCCACTGAAGCTTTCTTT
>once|TRBJ1-2|TRBV7-3|TRBD1
CASSPGRGQGHYGYTF
TGTGCCAGCAGCCCGGGCAGAGGACAGGGACACTATGGCTACACCTTC
>.|TRBJ1-6|TRBV6-5|.
CASRSRGLGSPLHF
TGTGCCAGCAGATCCAGGGGTCTGGGCTCACCCCTCCACTTT
>.|TRBJ1-2|TRBV19|.
CASRVGGYGYTF
TGTGCCAGTAGGGTAGGGGGCTATGGCTACACCTTC
>.|TRBJ1-2|TRBV19|.
CASSRTENGYTF
TGTGCCAGTAGTAGGACAGAAAATGGCTACACCTTC
>.|TRBJ2-5|TRBV30|.
CAWSVGGTQETQYF
TGTGCCTGGAGTGTCGGCGGGACACAAGAGACCCAGTACTTC
>.|TRBJ1-4|TRBV4-2|.
CASSQGPARTNEKLFF
TGTGCCAGCAGCCAGGGCCCCGCCAGAACTAATGAAAAACTGTTTTTT
>few|TRBJ1-1|TRBV27|.
CASSLSRGQGRDNTEAFF
TGTGCCAGCAGTTTATCGCGGGGGCAGGGGCGGGATAACACTGAAGCTTTCTTT
>.|TRBJ1-5|TRBV18|TRBD1
CASSPLGQGAAQPQHF
TGTGCCAGCTCACCACTCGGACAGGGGGCAGCTCAGCCCCAGCATTTT
>.|TRBJ1-5|TRBV5-5|TRBD1
CASSWRTGGYQPQHF
TGTGCCAGCAGCTGGAGGACAGGGGGTTATCAGCCCCAGCATTTT